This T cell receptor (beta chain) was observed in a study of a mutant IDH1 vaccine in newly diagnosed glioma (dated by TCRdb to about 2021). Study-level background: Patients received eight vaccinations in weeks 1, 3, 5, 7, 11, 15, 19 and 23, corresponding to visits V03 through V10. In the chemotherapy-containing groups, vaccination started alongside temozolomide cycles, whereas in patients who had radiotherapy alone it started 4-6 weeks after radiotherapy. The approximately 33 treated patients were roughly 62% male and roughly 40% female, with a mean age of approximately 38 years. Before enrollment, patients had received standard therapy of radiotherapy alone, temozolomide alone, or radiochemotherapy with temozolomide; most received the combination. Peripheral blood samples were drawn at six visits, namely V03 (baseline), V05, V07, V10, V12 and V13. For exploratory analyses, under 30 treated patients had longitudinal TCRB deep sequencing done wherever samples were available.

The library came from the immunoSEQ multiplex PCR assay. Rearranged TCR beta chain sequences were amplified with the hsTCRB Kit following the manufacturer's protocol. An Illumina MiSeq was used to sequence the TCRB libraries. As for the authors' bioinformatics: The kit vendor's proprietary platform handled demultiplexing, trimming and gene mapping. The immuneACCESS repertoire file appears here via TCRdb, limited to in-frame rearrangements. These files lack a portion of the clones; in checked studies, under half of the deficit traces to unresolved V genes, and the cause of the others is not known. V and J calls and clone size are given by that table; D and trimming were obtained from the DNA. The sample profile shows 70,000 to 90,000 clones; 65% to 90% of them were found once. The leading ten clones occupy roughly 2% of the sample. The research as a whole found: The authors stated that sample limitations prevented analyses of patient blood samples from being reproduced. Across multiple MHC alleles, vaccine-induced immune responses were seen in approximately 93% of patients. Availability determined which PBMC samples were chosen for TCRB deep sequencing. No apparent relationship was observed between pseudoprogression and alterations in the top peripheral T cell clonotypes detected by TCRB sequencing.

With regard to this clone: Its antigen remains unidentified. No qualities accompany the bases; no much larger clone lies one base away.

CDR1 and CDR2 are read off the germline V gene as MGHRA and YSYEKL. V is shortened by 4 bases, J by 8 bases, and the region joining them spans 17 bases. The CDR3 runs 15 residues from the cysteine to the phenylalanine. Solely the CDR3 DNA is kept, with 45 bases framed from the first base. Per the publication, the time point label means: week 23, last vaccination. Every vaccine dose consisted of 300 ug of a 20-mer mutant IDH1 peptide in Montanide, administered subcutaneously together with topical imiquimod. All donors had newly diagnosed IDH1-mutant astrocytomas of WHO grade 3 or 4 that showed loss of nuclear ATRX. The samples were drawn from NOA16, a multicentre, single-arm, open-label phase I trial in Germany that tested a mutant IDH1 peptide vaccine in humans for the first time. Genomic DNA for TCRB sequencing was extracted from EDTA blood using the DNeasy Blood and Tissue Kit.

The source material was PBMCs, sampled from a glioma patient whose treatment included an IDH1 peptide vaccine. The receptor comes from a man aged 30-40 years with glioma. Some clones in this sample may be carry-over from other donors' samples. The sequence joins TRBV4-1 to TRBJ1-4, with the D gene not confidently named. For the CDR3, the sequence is CASSLEGRVWEKLFF. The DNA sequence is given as TGCGCCAGCAGCCTAGAAGGACGGGTATGGGAAAAACTGTTTTTT.